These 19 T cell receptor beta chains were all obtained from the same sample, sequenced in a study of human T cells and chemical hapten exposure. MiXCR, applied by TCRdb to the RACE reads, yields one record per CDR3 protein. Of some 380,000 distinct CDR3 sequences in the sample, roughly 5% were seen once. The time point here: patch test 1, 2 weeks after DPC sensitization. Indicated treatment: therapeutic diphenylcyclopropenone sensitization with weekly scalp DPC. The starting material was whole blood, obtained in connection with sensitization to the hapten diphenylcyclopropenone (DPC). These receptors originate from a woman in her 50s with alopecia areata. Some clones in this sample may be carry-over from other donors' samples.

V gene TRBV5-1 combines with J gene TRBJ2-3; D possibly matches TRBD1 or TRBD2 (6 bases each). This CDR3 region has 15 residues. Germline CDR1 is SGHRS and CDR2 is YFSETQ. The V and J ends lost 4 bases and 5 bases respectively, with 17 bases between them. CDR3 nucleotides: TGCGCCAGCAGCCCCGCAGGGGTCGGGGGAGATACGCAGTATTTT. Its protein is CASSPAGVGGDTQYF.

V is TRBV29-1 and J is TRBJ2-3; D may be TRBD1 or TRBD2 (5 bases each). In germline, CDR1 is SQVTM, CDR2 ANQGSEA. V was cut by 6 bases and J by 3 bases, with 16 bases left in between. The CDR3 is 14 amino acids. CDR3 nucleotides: TGCAGCGTAACCGACCCGGGACGTACAGATACGCAGTATTTT. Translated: CSVTDPGRTDTQYF.

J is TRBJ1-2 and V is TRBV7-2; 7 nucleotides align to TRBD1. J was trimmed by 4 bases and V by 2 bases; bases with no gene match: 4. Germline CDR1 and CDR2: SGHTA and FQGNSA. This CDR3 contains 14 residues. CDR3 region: CASSLRGPSYGYTF. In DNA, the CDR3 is TGTGCCAGCAGCTTAAGGGGGCCCAGCTATGGCTACACCTTC.

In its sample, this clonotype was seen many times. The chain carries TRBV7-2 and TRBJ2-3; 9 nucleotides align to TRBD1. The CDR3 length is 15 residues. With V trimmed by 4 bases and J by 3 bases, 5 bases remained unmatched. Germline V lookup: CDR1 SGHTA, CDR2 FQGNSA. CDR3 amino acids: CASSSGQGRTDTQYF. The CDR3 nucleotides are TGTGCCAGCAGCTCCGGACAGGGGCGGACAGATACGCAGTATTTT.

The DNA of the CDR3 is TGTGCCAGCAGTTCTTTGGCGGATAATTCACCCCTCCACTTT. Translating gives CASSSLADNSPLHF. V is TRBV12-3 or TRBV12-4 and J is TRBJ1-6; no clear D gene. Trimming cost V 4 bases and J 5 bases, with 9 bases left between them. This CDR3 is 14 amino acids long.

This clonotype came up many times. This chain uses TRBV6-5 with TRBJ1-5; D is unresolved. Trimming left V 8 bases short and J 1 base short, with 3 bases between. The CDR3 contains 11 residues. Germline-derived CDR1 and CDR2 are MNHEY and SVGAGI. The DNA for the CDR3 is TGTGCCAGCGGAAGCAATCAGCCCCAGCATTTT. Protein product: CASGSNQPQHF.

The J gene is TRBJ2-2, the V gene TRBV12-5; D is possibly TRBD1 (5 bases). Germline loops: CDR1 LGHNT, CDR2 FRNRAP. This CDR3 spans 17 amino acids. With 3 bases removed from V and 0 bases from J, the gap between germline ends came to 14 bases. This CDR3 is CASGFELGAPNTGELFF. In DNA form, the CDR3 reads TGTGCTAGTGGTTTCGAGTTAGGGGCGCCGAACACCGGGGAGCTGTTTTTT.

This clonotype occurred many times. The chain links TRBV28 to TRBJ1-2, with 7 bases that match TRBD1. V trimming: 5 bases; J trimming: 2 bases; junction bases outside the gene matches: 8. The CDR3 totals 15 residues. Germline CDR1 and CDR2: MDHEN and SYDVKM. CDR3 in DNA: TGTGCCAGCAGTCCCCCGCCAGGGGGGAACTATGGCTACACCTTC. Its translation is CASSPPPGGNYGYTF.

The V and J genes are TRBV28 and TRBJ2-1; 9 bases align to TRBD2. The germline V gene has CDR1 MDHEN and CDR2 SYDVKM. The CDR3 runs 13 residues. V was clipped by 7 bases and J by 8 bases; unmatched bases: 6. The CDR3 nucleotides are TGTGCCAGCAACCAGCGGGAGGTCCATGAGCAGTTCTTC. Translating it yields CASNQREVHEQFF.

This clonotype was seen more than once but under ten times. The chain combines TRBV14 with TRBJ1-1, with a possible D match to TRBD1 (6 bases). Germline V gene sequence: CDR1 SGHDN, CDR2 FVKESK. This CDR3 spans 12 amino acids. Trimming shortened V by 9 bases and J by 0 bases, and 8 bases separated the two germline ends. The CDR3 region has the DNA TGTGCCAGAACAGGGTTGAACACTGAAGCTTTCTTT. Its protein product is CARTGLNTEAFF.

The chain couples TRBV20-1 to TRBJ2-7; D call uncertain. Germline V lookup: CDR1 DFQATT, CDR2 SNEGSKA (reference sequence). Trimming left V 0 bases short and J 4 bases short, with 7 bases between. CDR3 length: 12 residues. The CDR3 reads CSARDRWYEQYF. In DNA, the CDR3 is TGCAGTGCTAGAGATCGGTGGTACGAGCAGTACTTC.

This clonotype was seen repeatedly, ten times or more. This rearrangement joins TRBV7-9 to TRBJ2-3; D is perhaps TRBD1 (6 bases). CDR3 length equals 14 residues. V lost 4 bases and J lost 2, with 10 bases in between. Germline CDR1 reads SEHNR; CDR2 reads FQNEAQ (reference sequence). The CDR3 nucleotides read TGTGCCAGCAGCTGGGACACCTTCACAGATACGCAGTATTTT. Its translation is CASSWDTFTDTQYF.

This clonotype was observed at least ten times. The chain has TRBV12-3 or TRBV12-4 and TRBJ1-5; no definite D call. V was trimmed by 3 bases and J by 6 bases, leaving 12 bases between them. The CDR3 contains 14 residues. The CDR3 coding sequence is TGTGCCAGCAGTTTCGGGGTTCTCGGTCAGCCCCAGCATTTT. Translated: CASSFGVLGQPQHF.

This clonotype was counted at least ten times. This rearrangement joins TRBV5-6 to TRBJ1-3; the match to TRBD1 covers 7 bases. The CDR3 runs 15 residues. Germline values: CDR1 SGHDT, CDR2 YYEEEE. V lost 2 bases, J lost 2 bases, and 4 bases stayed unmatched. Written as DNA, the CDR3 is TGTGCCAGCAGCTTAAGGGGGCCTCCTGGAAACACCATATATTTT. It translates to CASSLRGPPGNTIYF.

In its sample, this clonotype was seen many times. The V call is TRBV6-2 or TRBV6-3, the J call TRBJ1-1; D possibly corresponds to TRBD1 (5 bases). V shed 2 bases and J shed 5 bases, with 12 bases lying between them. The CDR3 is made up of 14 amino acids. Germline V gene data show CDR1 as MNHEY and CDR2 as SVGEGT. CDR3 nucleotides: TGTGCCAGCAGTTACGCAGGGATTGGGACTGAAGCTTTCTTT. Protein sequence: CASSYAGIGTEAFF.

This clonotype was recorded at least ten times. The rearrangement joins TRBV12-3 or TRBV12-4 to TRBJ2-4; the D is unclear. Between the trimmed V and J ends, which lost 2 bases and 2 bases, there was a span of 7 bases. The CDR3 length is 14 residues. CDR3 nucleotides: TGTGCCAGCAGTTTACAAAGTACCAAAAACATTCAGTACTTC. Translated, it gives CASSLQSTKNIQYF.

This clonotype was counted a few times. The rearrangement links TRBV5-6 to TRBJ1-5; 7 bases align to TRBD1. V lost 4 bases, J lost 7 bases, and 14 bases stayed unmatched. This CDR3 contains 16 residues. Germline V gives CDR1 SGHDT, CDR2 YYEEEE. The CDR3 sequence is CASSLRAGGFRQPQHF. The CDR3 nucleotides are TGTGCCAGCAGCCTGCGGGCAGGGGGGTTCAGGCAGCCCCAGCATTTT.

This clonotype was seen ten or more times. The CDR3 bases are TGTGCCATCAGTCCGACTGGGGACCGATATGAGCAGTTCTTC. Encoded protein: CAISPTGDRYEQFF. V usage is TRBV10-3 and J usage is TRBJ2-1; tentatively, D is TRBD1 or TRBD2 (5 bases each). The CDR3 totals 14 residues. The germline V and J ends were trimmed by 5 bases and 8 bases, with 16 bases remaining between them. Per germline, CDR1 ENHRY and CDR2 SYGVKD.

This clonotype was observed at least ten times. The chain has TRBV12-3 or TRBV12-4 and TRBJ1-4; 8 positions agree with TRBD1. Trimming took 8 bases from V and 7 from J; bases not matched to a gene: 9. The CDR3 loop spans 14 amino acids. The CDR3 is CASGGTGGIEKLFF. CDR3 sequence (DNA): TGTGCCAGCGGAGGGACAGGTGGTATTGAAAAACTGTTTTTT.